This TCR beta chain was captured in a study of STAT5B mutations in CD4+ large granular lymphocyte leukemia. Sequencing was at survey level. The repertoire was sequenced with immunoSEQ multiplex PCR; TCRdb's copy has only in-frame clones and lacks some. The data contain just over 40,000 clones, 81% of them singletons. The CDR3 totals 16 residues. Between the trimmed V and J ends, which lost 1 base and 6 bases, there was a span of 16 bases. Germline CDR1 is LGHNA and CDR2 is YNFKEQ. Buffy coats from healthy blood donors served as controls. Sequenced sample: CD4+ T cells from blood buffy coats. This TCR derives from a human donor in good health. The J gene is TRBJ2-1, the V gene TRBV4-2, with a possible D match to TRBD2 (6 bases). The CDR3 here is CASSQGLGGIGNEQFF. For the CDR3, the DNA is TGTGCCAGCAGCCAAGGTCTCGGGGGAATCGGCAATGAGCAGTTCTTC.